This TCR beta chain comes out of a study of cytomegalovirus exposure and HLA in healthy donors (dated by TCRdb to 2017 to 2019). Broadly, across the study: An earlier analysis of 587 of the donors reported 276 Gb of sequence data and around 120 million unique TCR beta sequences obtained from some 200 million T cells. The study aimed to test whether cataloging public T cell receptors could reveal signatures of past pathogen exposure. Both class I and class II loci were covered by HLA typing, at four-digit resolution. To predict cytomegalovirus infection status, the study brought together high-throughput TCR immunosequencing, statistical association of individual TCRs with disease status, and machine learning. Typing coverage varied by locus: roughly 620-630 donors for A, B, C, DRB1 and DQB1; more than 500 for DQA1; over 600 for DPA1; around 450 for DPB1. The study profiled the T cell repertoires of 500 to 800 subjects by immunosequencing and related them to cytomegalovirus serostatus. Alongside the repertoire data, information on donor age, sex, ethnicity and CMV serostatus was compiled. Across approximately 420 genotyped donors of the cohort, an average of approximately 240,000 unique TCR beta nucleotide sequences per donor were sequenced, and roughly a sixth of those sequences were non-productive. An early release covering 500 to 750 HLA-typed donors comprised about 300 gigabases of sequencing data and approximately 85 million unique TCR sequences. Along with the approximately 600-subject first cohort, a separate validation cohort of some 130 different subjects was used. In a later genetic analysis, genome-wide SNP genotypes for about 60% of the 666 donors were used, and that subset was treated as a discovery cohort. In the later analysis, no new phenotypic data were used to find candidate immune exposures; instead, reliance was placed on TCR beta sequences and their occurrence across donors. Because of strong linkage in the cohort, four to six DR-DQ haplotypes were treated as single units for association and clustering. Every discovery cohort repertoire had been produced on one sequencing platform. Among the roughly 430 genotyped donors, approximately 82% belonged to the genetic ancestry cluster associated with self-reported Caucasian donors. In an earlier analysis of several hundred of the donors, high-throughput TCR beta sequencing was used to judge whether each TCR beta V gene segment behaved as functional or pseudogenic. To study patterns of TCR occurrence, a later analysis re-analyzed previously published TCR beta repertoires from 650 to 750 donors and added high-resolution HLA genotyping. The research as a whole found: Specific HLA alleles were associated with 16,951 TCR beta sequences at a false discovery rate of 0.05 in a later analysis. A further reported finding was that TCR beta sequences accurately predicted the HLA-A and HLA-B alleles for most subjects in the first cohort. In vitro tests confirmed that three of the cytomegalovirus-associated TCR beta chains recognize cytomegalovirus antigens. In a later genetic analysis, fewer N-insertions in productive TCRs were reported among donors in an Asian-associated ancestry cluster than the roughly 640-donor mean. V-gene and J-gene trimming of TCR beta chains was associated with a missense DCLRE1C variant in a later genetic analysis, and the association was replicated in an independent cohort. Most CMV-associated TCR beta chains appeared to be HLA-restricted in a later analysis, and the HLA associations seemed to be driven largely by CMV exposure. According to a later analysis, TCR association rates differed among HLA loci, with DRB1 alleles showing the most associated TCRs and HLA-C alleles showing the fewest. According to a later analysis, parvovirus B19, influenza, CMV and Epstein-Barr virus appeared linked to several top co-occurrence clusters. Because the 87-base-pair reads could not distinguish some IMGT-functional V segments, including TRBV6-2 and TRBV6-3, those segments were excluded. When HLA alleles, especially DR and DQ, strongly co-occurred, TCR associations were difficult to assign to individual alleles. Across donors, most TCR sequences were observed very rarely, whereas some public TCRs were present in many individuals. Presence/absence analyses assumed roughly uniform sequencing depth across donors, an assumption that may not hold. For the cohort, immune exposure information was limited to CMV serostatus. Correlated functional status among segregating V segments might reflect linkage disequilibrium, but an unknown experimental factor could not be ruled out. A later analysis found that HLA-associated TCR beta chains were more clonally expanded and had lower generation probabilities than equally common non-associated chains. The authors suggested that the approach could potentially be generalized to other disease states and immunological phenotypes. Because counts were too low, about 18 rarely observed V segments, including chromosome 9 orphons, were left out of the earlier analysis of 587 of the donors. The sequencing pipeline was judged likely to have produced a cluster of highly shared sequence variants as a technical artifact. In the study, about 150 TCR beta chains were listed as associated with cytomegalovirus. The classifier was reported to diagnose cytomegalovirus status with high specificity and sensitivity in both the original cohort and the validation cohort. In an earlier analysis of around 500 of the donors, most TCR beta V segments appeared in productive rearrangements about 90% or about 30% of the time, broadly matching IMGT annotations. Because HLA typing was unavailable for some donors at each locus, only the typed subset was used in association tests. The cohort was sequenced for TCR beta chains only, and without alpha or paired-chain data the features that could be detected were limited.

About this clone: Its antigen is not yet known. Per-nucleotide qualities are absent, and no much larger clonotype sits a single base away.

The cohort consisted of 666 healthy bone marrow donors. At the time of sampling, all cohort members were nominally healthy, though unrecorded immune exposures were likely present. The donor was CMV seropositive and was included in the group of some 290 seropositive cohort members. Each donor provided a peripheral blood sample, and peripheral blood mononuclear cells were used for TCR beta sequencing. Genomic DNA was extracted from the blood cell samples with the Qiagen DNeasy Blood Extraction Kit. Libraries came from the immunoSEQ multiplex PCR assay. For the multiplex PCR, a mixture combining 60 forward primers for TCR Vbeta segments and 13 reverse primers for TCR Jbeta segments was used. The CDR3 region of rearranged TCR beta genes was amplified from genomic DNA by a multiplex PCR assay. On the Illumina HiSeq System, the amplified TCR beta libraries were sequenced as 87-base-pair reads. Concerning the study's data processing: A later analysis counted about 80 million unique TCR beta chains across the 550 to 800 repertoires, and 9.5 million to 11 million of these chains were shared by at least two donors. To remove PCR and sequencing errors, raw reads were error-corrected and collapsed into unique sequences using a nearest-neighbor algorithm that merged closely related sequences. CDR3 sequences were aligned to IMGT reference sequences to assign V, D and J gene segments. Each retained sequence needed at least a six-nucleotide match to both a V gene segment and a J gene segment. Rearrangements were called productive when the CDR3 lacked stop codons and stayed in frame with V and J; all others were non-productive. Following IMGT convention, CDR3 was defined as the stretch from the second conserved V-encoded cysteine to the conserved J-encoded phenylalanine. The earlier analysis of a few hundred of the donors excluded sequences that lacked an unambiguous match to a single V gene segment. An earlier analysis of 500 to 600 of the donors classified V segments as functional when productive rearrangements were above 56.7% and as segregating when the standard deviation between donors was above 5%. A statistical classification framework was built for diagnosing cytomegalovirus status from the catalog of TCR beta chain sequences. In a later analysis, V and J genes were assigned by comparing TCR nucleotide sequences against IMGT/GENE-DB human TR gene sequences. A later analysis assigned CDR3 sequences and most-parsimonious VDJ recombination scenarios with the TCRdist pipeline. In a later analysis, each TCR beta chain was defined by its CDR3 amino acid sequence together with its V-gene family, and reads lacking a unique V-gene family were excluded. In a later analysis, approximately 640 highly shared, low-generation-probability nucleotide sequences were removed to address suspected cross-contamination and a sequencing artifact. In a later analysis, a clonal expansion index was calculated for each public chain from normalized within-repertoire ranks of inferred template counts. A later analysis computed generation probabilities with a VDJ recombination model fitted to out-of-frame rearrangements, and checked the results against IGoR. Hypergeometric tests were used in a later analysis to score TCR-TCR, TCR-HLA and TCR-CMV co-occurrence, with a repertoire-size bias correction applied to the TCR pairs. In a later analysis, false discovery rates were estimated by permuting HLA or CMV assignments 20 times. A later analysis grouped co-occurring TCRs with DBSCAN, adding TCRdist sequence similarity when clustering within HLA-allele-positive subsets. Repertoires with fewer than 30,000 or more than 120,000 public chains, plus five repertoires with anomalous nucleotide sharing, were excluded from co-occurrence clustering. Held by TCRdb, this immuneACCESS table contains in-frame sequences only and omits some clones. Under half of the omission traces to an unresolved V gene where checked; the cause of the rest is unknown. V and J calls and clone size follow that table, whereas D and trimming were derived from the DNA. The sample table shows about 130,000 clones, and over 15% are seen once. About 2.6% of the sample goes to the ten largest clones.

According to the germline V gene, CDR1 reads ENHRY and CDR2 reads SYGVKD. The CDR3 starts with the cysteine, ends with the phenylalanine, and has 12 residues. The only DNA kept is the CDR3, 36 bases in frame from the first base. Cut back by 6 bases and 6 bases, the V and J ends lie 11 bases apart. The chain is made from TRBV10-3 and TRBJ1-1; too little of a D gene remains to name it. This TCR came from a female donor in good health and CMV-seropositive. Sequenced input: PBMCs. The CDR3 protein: CAIRTRGAEAFF. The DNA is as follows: TGTGCCATCAGGACCCGAGGAGCTGAAGCTTTCTTT.